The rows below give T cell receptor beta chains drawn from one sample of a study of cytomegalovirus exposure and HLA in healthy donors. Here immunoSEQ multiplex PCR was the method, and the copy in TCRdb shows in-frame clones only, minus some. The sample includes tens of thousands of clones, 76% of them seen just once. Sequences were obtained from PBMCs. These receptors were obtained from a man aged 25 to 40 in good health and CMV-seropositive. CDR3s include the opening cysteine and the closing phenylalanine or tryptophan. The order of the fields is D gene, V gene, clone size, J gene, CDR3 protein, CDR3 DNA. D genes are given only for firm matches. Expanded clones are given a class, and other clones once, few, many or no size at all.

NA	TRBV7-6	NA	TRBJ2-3	CASSSRGTDTQYF	TGTGCCAGCAGCTCAAGGGGGACAGATACGCAGTATTTT
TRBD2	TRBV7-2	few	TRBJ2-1	CASSLIGGRVNEQFF	TGTGCCAGCAGCTTGATTGGCGGGAGGGTAAATGAGCAGTTCTTC
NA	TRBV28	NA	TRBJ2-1	CASSSIYESSYNEQFF	TGTGCCAGCAGTTCGATATATGAGAGCTCCTACAATGAGCAGTTCTTC
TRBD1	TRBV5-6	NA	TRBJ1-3	CASSWTGRNTIYF	TGTGCCAGCAGCTGGACAGGTAGAAACACCATATATTTT
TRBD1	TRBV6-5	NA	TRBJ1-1	CASRRGQTNTEAFF	TGTGCCAGCAGACGGGGACAGACGAACACTGAAGCTTTCTTT
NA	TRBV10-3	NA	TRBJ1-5	CAISEHDSNQPQHF	TGTGCCATCAGTGAACATGATAGCAATCAGCCCCAGCATTTT
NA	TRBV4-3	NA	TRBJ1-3	CASSQGTASGNTIYF	TGCGCCAGCAGCCAAGGGACAGCCTCTGGAAACACCATATATTTT
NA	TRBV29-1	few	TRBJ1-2	CSVLAKNGYTF	TGCAGCGTTTTAGCGAAAAATGGCTACACCTTC
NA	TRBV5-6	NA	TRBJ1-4	CASSLGGGDEKLFF	TGTGCCAGCAGCTTGGGAGGGGGTGATGAAAAACTGTTTTTT
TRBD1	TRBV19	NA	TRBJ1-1	CASSDRGNTEAFF	TGTGCCAGTAGTGACAGGGGGAACACTGAAGCTTTCTTT
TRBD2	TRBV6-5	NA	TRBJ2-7	CASSLAGLRTYEQYF	TGTGCCAGCAGCTTAGCGGGCCTGAGAACCTACGAGCAGTACTTC
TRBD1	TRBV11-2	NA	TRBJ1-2	CASSFFSGTANYGYTF	TGTGCCAGCAGCTTCTTTTCCGGGACAGCTAACTATGGCTACACCTTC
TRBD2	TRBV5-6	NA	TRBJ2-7	CASSLEGLAETYEQYF	TGTGCCAGCAGCTTGGAAGGACTAGCGGAGACCTACGAGCAGTACTTC
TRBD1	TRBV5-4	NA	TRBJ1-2	CASQEGAGGYTF	TGTGCCAGCCAGGAGGGGGCGGGGGGCTACACCTTC
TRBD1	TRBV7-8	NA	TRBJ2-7	CASSYQGVYEQYF	TGTGCCAGCAGCTACCAGGGGGTCTACGAGCAGTACTTC
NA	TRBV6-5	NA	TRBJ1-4	CASSYAGRYNEKLFF	TGTGCCAGCAGTTACGCGGGACGCTATAATGAAAAACTGTTTTTT
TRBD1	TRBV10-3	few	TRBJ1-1	CAISEVTGGTEAFF	TGTGCCATCAGTGAGGTTACAGGGGGCACTGAAGCTTTCTTT
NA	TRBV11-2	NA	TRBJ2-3	CASTGGVPDTQYF	TGTGCCAGTACCGGAGGGGTCCCGGATACGCAGTATTTT
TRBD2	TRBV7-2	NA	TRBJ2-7	CASSLGAGGPGEQYF	TGTGCCAGCAGCTTAGGAGCGGGAGGGCCGGGGGAGCAGTACTTC
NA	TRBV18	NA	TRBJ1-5	CASSPGGGRNQPQHF	TGTGCCAGCTCACCAGGGGGGGGGCGGAATCAGCCCCAGCATTTT
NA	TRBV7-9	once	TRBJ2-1	CASSLSSGARKFF	TGTGCCAGCAGCTTATCATCGGGAGCCAGGAAGTTCTTC
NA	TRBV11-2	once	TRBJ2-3	CASSFNGVTDTQYF	TGTGCCAGCAGCTTTAACGGGGTCACAGATACGCAGTATTTT
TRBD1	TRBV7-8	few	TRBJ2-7	CASSLVGTGAYEQYF	TGTGCCAGCAGCTTAGTGGGGACAGGAGCCTACGAGCAGTACTTC
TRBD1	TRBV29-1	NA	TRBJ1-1	CSARTGSTEAFF	TGCAGCGCGAGGACAGGAAGCACTGAAGCTTTCTTT
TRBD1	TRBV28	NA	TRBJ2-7	CASSPGTAENYEQYF	TGTGCCAGCAGCCCTGGGACAGCCGAGAACTACGAGCAGTACTTC
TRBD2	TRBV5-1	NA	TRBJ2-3	CASSPGLRGGTDTQYF	TGCGCCAGCAGCCCTGGTTTGCGGGGGGGCACAGATACGCAGTATTTT
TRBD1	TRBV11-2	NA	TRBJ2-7	CASSSGQGNYEQYF	TGTGCCAGCAGCTCCGGACAGGGGAACTACGAGCAGTACTTC
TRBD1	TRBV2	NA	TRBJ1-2	CASRGQVRYGYTF	TGTGCCAGCAGGGGACAGGTACGCTATGGCTACACCTTC
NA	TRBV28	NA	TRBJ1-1	CASRFVQGGTEAFF	TGTGCCAGCAGATTTGTCCAGGGAGGCACTGAAGCTTTCTTT
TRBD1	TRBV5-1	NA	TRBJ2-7	CASSATGPPYEQYF	TGCGCCAGCAGCGCGACAGGGCCCCCCTACGAGCAGTACTTC
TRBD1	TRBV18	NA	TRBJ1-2	CASSQGTGDGYTF	TGTGCCAGCTCACAAGGGACAGGGGATGGCTACACCTTC
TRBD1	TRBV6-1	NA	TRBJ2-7	CASRIRGPQDEQYF	TGTGCCAGCAGGATAAGGGGGCCCCAGGACGAGCAGTACTTC
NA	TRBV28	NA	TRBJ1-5	CASTRFGSGNQPQHF	TGTGCCAGCACACGATTTGGGTCGGGGAATCAGCCCCAGCATTTT
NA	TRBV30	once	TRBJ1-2	CAWIRGGHYGYTF	TGTGCCTGGATAAGGGGGGGTCACTATGGCTACACCTTC
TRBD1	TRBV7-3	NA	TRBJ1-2	CASSLGQGASNGYTF	TGTGCCAGCAGCTTAGGGCAGGGGGCATCTAATGGCTACACCTTC
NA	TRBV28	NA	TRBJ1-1	CASSTGLEAFF	TGTGCCAGCAGTACGGGACTTGAAGCTTTCTTT
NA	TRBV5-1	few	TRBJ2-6	CASSLRSTGANVLTF	TGCGCCAGCAGCTTGAGGAGTACTGGGGCCAACGTCCTGACTTTC
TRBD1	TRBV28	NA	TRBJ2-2	CASSRQQGFGGELFF	TGTGCCAGCAGTCGACAACAGGGGTTCGGCGGGGAGCTGTTTTTT
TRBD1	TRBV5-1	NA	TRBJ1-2	CASSLEGQGNYGYTF	TGCGCCAGCAGCTTGGAGGGACAGGGAAACTATGGCTACACCTTC
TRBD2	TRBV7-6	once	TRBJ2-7	CASSSEVAGKSSYEQYF	TGTGCCAGCAGCTCTGAGGTAGCGGGCAAAAGCTCCTACGAGCAGTACTTC
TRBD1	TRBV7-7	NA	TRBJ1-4	CASSPQGLGEKLFF	TGTGCTAGCAGTCCACAGGGGCTGGGTGAAAAACTGTTTTTT
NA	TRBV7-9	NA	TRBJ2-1	CASSLDGGGRWFF	TGTGCCAGCAGCTTAGATGGCGGAGGCCGATGGTTCTTC
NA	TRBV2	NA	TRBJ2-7	CASSDRYEQYF	TGTGCCAGCAGTGACCGCTACGAGCAGTACTTC
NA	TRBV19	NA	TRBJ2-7	CASSILLGRAYEQYF	TGTGCCAGTAGTATCCTTTTGGGCAGAGCCTACGAGCAGTACTTC
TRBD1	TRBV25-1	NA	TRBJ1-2	CASSATGLGWSSGYTF	TGTGCCAGCAGTGCGACAGGGTTGGGGTGGAGTAGTGGCTACACCTTC
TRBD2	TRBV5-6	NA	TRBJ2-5	CASRPFARGGARETQYF	TGTGCCAGCAGACCTTTCGCACGCGGGGGGGCTAGGGAGACCCAGTACTTC
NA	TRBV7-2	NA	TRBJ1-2	CASSLGSFLGYTF	TGTGCCAGCAGCTTAGGGTCCTTCCTAGGCTACACCTTC
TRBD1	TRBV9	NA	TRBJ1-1	CASSAGLGGQGADQAFF	TGTGCCAGCAGCGCTGGGCTTGGAGGACAGGGGGCGGATCAAGCTTTCTTT
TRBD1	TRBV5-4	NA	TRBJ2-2	CASSFTPGQGGGELFF	TGTGCCAGCAGCTTTACCCCGGGACAGGGAGGCGGGGAGCTGTTTTTT
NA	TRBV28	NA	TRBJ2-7	CASRAWATYEQYF	TGTGCCAGCAGAGCCTGGGCGACCTACGAGCAGTACTTC
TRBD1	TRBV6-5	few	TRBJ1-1	CASGTGGKAEAFF	TGTGCCAGCGGGACAGGGGGTAAAGCTGAAGCTTTCTTT
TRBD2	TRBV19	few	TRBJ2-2	CASRWWAGGPWPGELFF	TGTGCCAGTCGCTGGTGGGCGGGAGGGCCTTGGCCCGGGGAGCTGTTTTTT
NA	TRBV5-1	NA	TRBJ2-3	CASSLAGGSDTQYF	TGCGCCAGCAGCTTGGCCGGGGGATCAGATACGCAGTATTTT
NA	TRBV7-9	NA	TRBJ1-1	CASSIGGVATEAFF	TGTGCCAGCAGCATCGGAGGGGTGGCCACTGAAGCTTTCTTT
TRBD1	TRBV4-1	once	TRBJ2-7	CASSQEYRGVYEQYF	TGCGCCAGCAGCCAAGAGTACAGGGGGGTCTACGAGCAGTACTTC
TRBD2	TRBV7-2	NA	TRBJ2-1	CASSLNGGTYEQFF	TGTGCCAGCAGCTTAAACGGGGGGACGTATGAGCAGTTCTTC
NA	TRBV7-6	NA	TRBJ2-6	CASSPLISGANVLTF	TGTGCCAGCAGCCCTTTAATCTCTGGGGCCAACGTCCTGACTTTC